The sequence of this T cell receptor beta chain was determined in a study of T cell responses to AZD1222 COVID-19 vaccine. The study's findings and limits: A reported finding is that nearly half of spike-specific TCRs target unmutated variant regions. Among those given AZD1222, only five or six were seropositive at baseline. The donor cohort was predominantly white British with a female majority, and clonal diversity may have been underestimated. Spike-wide coverage was observed for vaccine-associated CD4 TCRs, with dominant responses at 160-218 and 743-854.

This clone was recorded once. What it binds is unknown. Trimming cost V 3 bases and J 5 bases; bases outside gene matches: 10. Germline V CDR1 and CDR2: LGHDT, YNNKEL (reference sequence). The CDR3 is made up of 16 amino acids. The data were produced by immunoSEQ multiplex PCR, yet TCRdb's version contains in-frame clones alone and is incomplete. The sample includes approximately 190,000 clones, around nine tenths of them seen just once. This chain uses TRBV3-1 (or the pseudogene TRBV3-2) with TRBJ2-3, with TRBD2 identical over 8 bases. The sequence derives from an adult who received the MenACWY meningococcal vaccine as a control. Source: peripheral blood, taken 28 days after the second dose of the MenACWY control vaccine. CDR3 coding DNA: TGTGCCAGCAGCCATCCACTAGCGGAGTACGAAGATACGCAGTATTTT. Translation gives CASSHPLAEYEDTQYF.